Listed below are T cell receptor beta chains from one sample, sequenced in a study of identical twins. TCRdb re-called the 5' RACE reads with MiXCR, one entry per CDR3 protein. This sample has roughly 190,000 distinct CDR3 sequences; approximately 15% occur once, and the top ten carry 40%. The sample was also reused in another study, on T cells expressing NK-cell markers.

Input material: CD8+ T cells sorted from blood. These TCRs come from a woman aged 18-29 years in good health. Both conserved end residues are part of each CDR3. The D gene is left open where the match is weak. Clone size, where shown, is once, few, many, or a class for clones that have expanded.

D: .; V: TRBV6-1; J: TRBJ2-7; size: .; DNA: TGTGCCAGCAGTACGGTAGTGGTGCACGAGCAGTACTTC; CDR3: CASSTVVVHEQYF
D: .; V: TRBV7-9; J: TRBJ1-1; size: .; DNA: TGTGCCTCCCGGCCAGGGGCGAGGGGGAACACTGAAGCTTTCTTT; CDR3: CASRPGARGNTEAFF
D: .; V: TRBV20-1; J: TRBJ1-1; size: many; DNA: TGCAGTGCTAGAGTTTTGGGGGCCTCTGAAGCTTTCTTT; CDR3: CSARVLGASEAFF
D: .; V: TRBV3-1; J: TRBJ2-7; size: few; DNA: TGTGCCAGCAGCCAAGGTCCAGAGAGCTCCTACGAGCAGTACTTC; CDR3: CASSQGPESSYEQYF
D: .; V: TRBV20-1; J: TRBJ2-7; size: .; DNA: TGCAGTGCTAGAGTTGGGGGGCGGTACGAGCAGTACTTC; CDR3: CSARVGGRYEQYF
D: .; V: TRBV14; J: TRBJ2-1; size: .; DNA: TGTGCCAGCAGCCCGGACGGAAATGAGCAGTTCTTC; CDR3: CASSPDGNEQFF
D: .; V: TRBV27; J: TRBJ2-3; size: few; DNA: TGTGCCAGCAGTCCTTGGTCTCCAGATACGCAGTATTTT; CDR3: CASSPWSPDTQYF
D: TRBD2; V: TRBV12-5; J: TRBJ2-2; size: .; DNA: TGTGCTAGTGGTTCGACTAGCGGGAGGTTTGCCAACACCGGGGAGCTGTTTTTT; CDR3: CASGSTSGRFANTGELFF
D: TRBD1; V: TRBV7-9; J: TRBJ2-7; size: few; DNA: TGTGCCAGCAGCCCGACAGGGGTCCGCGAGCAGTACTTC; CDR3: CASSPTGVREQYF
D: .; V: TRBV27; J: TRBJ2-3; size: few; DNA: TGTGCCAGCAGTTTATCCCCCCCCTTTACGGATACGCAGTATTTT; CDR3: CASSLSPPFTDTQYF
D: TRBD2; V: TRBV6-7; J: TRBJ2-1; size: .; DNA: TGTGCCAGCAGTTACTCAGGAAGCGGGAGTGGGAATGAGCAGTTCTTC; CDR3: CASSYSGSGSGNEQFF
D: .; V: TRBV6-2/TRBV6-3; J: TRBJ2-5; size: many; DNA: TGTGCCAGCGGGGAGGGGGAGCGAGAGACCCAGTACTTC; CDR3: CASGEGERETQYF
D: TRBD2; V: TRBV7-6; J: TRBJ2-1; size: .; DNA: TGTGCCAGCACCCCCCGGAAGGGAGGGCACAATGAGCAGTTCTTC; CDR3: CASTPRKGGHNEQFF
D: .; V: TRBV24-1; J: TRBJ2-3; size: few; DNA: TGTGCCACGAGGTCAGGGGATGCCGATACGCAGTATTTT; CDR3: CATRSGDADTQYF
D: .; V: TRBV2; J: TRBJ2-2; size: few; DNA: TGTGCCAGCACTCCGACAGTCACCGGGGAGCTGTTTTTT; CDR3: CASTPTVTGELFF
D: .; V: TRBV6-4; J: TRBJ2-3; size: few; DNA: TGTGCCAGCAGTGACTCTGGGCTTGCGACGCAGTATTTT; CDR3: CASSDSGLATQYF
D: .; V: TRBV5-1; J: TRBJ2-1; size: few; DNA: TGCGCCAGCAGCCCCGGACTGGACAATGAGCAGTTCTTC; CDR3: CASSPGLDNEQFF